One and the same sample provided the 5 T cell receptor beta chains below, sequenced in a study of blood T cells in healthy people across ages. Next came a second PCR, run for roughly 7 to 12 cycles, which used a sample-barcoded 5' primer along with a J-beta primer mix. TCRdb passed the 5' RACE reads through MiXCR, listing each CDR3 protein once. The sample includes 950,000 to 1,200,000 distinct CDR3 sequences, roughly two fifths of them seen just once. The sequencing sample was made of blood. The receptor source for this set is a man younger than 35 in good health.

This chain uses TRBV7-9 with TRBJ1-1; TRBD1 is a possible D gene (5 bases). V shed 1 base and J shed 5 bases, with 17 bases lying between them. The CDR3 loop spans 16 amino acids. CDR1 SEHNR and CDR2 FQNEAQ come from the germline V gene (reference sequence). The CDR3 region has the DNA TGTGCCAGCAGCTTAGACTTAGAGGGGTTCGGAACTGAAGCTTTCTTT. It yields the protein CASSLDLEGFGTEAFF.

This clonotype has only a few counts. The chain is built from TRBV6-2 or TRBV6-3 and TRBJ1-1, with unresolved D. Germline assignment: CDR1 MNHEY and CDR2 SVGEGT. Trimming took off 6 bases at V and 8 bases at J, with 19 bases between the two ends. The CDR3 has 14 residues. CDR3 region: CASSPALVPEEAFF. The CDR3 bases are TGTGCCAGCAGCCCCGCGCTCGTTCCGGAGGAAGCTTTCTTT.

V is TRBV6-6 and J is TRBJ2-7, with D unclear. CDR3 length: 12 amino acids. In germline, CDR1 is MNHNY, CDR2 SVGAGI (reference sequence). V was cut by 6 bases and J by 6 bases, with 12 bases left in between. The CDR3: CASSPRTTEQYF. The CDR3 DNA follows: TGTGCCAGCAGCCCAAGGACCACCGAGCAGTACTTC.

This clonotype was counted only a few times. This rearrangement joins TRBV14 to TRBJ1-5, with unresolved D. The V and J ends lost 4 bases and 5 bases respectively, with 9 bases between them. The V gene's germline CDR1 is SGHDN and CDR2 FVKESK. CDR3 length: 13 amino acids. The CDR3 DNA is TGTGCCAGCAGCCCCACCAAGGATCAGCCCCAGCATTTT. Translation: CASSPTKDQPQHF.

The V gene is TRBV12-3 or TRBV12-4, the J gene TRBJ1-2, with D unresolved. Deletions cut 6 bases from V and 7 bases from J, with 15 bases between. There are 13 residues in the CDR3. DNA for the CDR3: TGTGCCAGCAGCCCCACGGGCTGGGCTGGCTACACCTTC. It yields the protein CASSPTGWAGYTF.